This TCR beta chain derives from a study of naive and memory T cell subsets. TCR cDNA received a 3' ligated oligonucleotide that carried a UMI. Reverse transcription used DNase-treated unsorted total RNA, aiming for about 1 to 1000 ng. This clonotype occurred many times. Trimming stripped 4 bases from V and 4 bases from J, with 18 bases between. CDR1 and CDR2 from the germline V gene are LGHNA and YNFKEQ. This CDR3 spans 16 amino acids. Ligated cDNA underwent four rounds of PCR with nested alpha and beta constant region primers and SP2. For blood and skin samples, reverse transcription used TCR alpha and beta constant primers. TCRdb re-analysed the 5' RACE reads in MiXCR, keeping a single row per CDR3 protein. The sample includes 55,000 to 65,000 distinct CDR3 sequences, 8% of them seen just once.

The chain joins TRBV4-2 to TRBJ2-3, with TRBD2 as a possible D gene (7 bases). The origin of this receptor is a female donor in good health. The CDR3 protein is CASSPGESGGPDTQYF. The CDR3 DNA follows: TGTGCCAGCAGCCCGGGAGAATCGGGGGGCCCAGATACGCAGTATTTT.